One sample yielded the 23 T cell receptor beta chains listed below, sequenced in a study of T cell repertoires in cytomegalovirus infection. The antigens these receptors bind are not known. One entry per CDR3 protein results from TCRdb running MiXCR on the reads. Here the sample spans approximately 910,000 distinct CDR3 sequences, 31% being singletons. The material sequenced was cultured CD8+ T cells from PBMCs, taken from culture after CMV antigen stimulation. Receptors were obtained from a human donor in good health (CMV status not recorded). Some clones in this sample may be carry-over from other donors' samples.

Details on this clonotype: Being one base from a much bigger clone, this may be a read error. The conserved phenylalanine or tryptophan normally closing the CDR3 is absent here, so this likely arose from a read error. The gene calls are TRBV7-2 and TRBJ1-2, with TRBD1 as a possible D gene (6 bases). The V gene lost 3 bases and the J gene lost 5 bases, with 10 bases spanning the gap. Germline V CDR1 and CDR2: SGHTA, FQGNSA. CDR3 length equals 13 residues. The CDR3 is CASSFGTLYGYTY. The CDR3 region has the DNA TGTGCCAGCAGCTTTGGGACATTATATGGCTACACCTAC.

The CDR3 bases are TGTGCCAGCAGTTTGTCAACGGTAGGGGAGACCCAGTACTTC. Translated, it gives CASSLSTVGETQYF. The chain combines TRBV6-5 with TRBJ2-5; D gene unclear. The CDR3 has 14 residues. Trimming stripped 4 bases from V and 5 bases from J, with 14 bases between. Germline assignment: CDR1 MNHEY and CDR2 SVGAGI.

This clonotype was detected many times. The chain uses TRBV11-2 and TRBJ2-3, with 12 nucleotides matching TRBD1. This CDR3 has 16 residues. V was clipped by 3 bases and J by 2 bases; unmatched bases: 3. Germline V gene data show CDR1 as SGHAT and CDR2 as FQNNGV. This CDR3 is CASSLRDRGPTDTQYF. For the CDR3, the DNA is TGTGCCAGCAGCTTGAGGGACAGGGGGCCCACAGATACGCAGTATTTT.

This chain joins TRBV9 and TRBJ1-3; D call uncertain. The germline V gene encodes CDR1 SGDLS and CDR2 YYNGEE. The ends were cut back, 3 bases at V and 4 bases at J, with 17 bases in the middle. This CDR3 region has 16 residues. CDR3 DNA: TGTGCCAGCAGCGCGACGCGACGGACCGCAGGAAACACCATATATTTT. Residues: CASSATRRTAGNTIYF.

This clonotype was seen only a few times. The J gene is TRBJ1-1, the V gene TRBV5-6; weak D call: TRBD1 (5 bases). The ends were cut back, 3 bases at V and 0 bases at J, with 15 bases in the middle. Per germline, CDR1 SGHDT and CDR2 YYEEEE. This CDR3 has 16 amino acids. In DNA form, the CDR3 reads TGTGCCAGCAGCTGGGGCACGGGGCACCTGAACACTGAAGCTTTCTTT. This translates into CASSWGTGHLNTEAFF.

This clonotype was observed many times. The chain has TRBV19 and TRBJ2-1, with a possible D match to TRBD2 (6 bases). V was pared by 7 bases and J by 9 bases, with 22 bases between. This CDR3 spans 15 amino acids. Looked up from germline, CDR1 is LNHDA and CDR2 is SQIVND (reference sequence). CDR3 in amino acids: CASIRPGLASGEQFF. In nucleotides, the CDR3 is TGTGCCAGTATCCGACCTGGGCTAGCGAGCGGTGAGCAGTTCTTC.

CDR3 amino acids: CASGFTSGTANEKLFF. The CDR3 region has the DNA TGTGCTAGTGGTTTCACGTCCGGGACAGCTAATGAAAAACTGTTTTTT. The chain is built from TRBV12-5 and TRBJ1-4, with 7 bases fitting TRBD1. There are 16 residues in the CDR3. Germline-derived CDR1 and CDR2 are LGHNT and FRNRAP. V lost 3 bases to trimming and J lost 3 bases; unmatched junction nucleotides: 7.

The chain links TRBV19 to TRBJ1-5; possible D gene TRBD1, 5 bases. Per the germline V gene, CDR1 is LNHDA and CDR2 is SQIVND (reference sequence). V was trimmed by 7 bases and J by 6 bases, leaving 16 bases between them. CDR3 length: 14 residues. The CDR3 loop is CASNPDMVVQPQHF. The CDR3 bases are TGTGCCAGTAATCCGGACATGGTGGTTCAGCCCCAGCATTTT.

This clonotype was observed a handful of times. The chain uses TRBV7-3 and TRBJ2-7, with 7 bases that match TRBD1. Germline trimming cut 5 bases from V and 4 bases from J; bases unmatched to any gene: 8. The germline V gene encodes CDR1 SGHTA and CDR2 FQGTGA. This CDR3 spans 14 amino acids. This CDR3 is CASSPRTGPYEQYV. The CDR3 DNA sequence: TGTGCCAGCAGCCCCCGGACAGGACCATACGAGCAGTACGTC.

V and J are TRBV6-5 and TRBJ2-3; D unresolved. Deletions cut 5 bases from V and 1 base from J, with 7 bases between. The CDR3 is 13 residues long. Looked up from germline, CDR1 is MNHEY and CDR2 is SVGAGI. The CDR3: CASSPERTDTQYF. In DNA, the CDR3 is TGTGCCAGCAGTCCGGAGCGCACAGATACGCAGTATTTT.

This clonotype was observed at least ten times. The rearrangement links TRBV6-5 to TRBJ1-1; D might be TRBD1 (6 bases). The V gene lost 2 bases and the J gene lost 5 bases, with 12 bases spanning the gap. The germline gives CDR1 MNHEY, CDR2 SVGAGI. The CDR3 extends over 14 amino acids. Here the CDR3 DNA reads TGTGCCAGCAGTTACAGTAGGGGGGGGACTGAAGCTTTCTTT. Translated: CASSYSRGGTEAFF.

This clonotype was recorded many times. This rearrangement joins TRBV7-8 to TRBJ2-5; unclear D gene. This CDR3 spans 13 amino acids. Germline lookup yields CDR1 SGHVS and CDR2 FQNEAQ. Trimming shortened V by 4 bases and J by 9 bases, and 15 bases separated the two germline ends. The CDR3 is CASSWPLLEAQYF. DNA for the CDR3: TGTGCCAGCAGCTGGCCCTTGCTTGAGGCCCAGTACTTC.

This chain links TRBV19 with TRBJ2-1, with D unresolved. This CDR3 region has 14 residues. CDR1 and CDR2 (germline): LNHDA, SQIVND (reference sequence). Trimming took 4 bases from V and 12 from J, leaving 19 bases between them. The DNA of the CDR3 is TGTGCCAGTAGTACCCGTGGCGAACAGACCGGGCAGTTCTTC. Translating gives CASSTRGEQTGQFF.

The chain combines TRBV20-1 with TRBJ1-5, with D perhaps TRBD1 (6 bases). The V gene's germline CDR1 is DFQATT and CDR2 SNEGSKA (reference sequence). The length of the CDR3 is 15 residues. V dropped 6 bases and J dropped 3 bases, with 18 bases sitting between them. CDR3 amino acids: CSAENREGDNQPQHF. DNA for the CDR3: TGCAGTGCGGAAAACAGGGAGGGGGACAATCAGCCCCAGCATTTT.

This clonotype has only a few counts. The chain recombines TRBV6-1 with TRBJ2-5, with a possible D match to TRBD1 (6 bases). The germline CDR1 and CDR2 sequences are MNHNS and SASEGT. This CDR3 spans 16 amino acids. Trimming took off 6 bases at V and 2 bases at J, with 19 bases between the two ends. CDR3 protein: CASSPGNDRPQETQYF. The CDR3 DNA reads TGTGCCAGCAGCCCAGGCAACGACAGGCCGCAAGAGACCCAGTACTTC.

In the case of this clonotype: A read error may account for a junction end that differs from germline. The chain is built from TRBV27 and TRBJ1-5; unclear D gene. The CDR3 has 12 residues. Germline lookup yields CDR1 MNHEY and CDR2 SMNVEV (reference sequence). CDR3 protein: CVSTDGNQPQHF. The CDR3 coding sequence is TGTGTCAGCACCGATGGCAATCAGCCCCAGCATTTT.

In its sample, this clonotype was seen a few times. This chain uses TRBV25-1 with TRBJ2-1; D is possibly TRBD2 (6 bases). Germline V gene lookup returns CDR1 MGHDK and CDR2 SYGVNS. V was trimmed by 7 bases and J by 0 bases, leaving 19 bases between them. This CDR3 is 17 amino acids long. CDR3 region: CASKGRPGEPSYNEQFF. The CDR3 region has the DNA TGTGCCAGCAAGGGGAGGCCGGGGGAGCCCTCCTACAATGAGCAGTTCTTC.

CDR3 sequence: CASLYGQGETQYF. CDR3 bases: TGTGCCAGCTTATACGGACAGGGGGAGACCCAGTACTTC. This chain connects TRBV28 to TRBJ2-5; TRBD1 aligns across 9 bases. Germline CDR1 MDHEN, CDR2 SYDVKM. The CDR3 contains 13 residues. V shed 8 bases, J shed 5 bases, and the junction held 6 bases outside the gene matches.

The CDR3: CASSPRSPAQYF. In DNA, the CDR3 is TGTGCCAGCAGTCCCCGCTCACCCGCCCAGTACTTC. This chain links TRBV27 with TRBJ2-7, with unresolved D. There are 12 residues in the CDR3. Trimming cost V 5 bases and J 10 bases, with 15 bases left between them. Germline loops: CDR1 MNHEY, CDR2 SMNVEV (reference sequence).

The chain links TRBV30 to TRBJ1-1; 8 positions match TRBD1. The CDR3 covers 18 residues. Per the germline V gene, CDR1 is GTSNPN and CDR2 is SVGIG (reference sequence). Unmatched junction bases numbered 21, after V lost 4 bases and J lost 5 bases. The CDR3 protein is CAWTLQGGQAARRTEAFF. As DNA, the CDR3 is TGTGCCTGGACCCTTCAGGGGGGACAGGCGGCCCGACGGACTGAAGCTTTCTTT.

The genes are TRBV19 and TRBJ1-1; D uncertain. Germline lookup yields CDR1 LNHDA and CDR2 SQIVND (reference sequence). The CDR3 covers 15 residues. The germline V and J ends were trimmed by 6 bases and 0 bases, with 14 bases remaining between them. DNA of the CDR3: TGTGCCAGTAGCATTAGACTGTACATGAACACTGAAGCTTTCTTT. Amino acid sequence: CASSIRLYMNTEAFF.

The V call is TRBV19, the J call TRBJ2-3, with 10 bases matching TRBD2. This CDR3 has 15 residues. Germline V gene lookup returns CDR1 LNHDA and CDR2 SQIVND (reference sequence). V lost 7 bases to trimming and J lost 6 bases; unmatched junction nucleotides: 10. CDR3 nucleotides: TGTGCCAGTACGTGGAGCGGGGGGGCTGGGGATACGCAGTATTTT. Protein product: CASTWSGGAGDTQYF.

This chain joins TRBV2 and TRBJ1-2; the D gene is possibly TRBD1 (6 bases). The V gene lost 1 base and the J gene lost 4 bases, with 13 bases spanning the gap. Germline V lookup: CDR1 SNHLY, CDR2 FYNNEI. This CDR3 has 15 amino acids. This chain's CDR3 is CASSEDRVPSYGYTF. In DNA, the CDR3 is TGTGCCAGCAGTGAAGACAGGGTTCCAAGCTATGGCTACACCTTC.